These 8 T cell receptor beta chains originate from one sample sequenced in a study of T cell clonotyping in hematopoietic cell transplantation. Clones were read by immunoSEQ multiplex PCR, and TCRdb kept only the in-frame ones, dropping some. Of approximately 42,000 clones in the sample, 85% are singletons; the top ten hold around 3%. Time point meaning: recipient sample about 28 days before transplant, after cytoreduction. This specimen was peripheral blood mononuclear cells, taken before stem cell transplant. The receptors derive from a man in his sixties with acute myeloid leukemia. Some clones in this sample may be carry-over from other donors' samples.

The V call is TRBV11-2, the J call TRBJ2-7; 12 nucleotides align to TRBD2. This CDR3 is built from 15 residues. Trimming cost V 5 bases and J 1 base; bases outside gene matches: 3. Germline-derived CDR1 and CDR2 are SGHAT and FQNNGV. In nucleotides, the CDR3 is TGTGCCAGCAGCCCCGGGACTAGCGGGTCCTACGAGCAGTACTTC. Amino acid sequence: CASSPGTSGSYEQYF.

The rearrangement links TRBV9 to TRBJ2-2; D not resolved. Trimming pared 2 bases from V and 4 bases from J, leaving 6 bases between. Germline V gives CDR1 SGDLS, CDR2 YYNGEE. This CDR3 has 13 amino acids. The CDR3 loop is CASSVWGTGELFF. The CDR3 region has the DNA TGTGCCAGCAGCGTTTGGGGCACCGGGGAGCTGTTTTTT.

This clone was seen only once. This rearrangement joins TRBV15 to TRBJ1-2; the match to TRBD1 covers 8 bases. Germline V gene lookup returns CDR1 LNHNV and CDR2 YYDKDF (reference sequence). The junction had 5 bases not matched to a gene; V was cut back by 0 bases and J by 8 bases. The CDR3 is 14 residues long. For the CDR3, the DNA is TGTGCCACCAGCAGAGACCAGGGGGCTCGAGGCTACACCTTC. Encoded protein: CATSRDQGARGYTF. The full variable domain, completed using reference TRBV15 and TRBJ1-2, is DAMVIQNPRYQVTQFGKPVTLSCSQTLNHNVMYWYQQKSSQAPKLLFHYYDKDFNNEADTPDNFQSRRPNTSFCFLDIRSPGLGDTAMYLCATSRDQGARGYTFGSGTRLTVV.

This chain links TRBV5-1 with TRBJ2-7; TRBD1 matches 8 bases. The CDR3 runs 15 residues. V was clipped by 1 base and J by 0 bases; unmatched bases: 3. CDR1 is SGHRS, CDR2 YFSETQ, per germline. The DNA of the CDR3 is TGCGCCAGCAGCTTGTCCGGGACAGGCTCCTACGAGCAGTACTTC. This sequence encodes CASSLSGTGSYEQYF. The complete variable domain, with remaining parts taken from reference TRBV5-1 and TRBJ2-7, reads KAGVTQTPRYLIKTRGQQVTLSCSPISGHRSVSWYQQTPGQGLQFLFEYFSETQRNKGNFPGRFSGRQFSNSRSEMNVSTLELGDSALYLCASSLSGTGSYEQYFGPGTRLTVT.

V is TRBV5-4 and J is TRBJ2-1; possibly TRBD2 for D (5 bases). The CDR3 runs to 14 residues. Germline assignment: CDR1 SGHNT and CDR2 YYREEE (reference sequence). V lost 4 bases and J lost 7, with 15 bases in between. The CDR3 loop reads CASSTNRDWNEQFF. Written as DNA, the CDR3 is TGTGCCAGCAGCACGAATCGGGATTGGAATGAGCAGTTCTTC.

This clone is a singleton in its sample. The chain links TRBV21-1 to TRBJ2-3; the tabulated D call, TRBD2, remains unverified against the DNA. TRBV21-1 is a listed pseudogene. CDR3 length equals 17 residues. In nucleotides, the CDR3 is TGTGCCAGCAGCAAGGGGGCTAGCGGGGACCCCACAGATACGCAGTATTTT. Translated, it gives CASSKGASGDPTDTQYF.

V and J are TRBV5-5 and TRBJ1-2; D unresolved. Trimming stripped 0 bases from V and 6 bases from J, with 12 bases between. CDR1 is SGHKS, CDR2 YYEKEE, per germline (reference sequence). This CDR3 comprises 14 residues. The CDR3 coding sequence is TGTGCCAGCAGCTTGGGGTTTCAACCGGATGGCTACACCTTC. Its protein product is CASSLGFQPDGYTF.

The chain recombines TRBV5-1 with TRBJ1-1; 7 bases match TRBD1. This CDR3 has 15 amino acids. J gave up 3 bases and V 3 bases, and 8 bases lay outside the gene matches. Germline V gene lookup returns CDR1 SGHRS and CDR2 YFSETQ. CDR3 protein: CASSSQGGGDTEAFF. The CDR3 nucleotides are TGCGCCAGCAGCTCCCAGGGGGGAGGGGACACTGAAGCTTTCTTT.